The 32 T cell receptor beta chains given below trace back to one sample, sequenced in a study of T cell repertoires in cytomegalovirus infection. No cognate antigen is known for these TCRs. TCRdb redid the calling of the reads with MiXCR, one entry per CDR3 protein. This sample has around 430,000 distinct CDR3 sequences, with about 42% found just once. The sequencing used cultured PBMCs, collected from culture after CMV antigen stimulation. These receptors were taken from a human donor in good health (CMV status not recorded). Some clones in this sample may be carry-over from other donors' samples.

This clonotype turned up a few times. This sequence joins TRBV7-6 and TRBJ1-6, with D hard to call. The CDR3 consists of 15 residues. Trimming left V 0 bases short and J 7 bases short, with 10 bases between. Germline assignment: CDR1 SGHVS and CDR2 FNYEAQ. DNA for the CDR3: TGTGCCAGCAGCTTAGCGGCCTTAAGGAATTCACCCCTCCACTTT. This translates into CASSLAALRNSPLHF.

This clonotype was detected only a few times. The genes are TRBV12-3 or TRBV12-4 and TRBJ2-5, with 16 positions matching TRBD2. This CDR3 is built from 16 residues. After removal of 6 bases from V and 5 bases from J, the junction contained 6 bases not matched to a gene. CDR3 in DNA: TGTGCCAGCAGCCCGGGACTAGCGGGGGGGCGGGAGACCCAGTACTTC. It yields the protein CASSPGLAGGRETQYF.

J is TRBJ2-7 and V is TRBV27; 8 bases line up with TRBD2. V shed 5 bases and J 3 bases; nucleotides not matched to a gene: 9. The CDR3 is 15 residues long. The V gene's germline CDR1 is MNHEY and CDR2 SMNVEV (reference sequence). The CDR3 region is CASSPTGTSLYEQYF. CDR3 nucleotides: TGTGCCAGCAGTCCGACCGGGACTAGTCTCTACGAGCAGTACTTC.

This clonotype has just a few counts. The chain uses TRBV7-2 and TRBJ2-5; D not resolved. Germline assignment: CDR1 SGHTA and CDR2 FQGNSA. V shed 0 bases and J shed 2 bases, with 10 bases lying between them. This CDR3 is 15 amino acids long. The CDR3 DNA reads TGTGCCAGCAGCTTAGCGGGTACACGACAAGAGACCCAGTACTTC. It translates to CASSLAGTRQETQYF.

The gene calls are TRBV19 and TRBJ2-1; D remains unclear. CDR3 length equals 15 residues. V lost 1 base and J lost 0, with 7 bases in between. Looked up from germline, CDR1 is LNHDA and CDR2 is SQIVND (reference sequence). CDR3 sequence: CASSIVPSSYNEQFF. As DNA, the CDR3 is TGTGCCAGTAGTATAGTCCCGAGCTCCTACAATGAGCAGTTCTTC.

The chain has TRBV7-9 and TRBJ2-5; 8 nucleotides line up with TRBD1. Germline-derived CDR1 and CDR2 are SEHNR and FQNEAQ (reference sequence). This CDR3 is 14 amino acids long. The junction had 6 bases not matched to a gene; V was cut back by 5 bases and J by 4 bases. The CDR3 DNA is TGTGCCAGCAGCCCCCAGGACAGGGTAGAGACCCAGTACTTC. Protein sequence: CASSPQDRVETQYF.

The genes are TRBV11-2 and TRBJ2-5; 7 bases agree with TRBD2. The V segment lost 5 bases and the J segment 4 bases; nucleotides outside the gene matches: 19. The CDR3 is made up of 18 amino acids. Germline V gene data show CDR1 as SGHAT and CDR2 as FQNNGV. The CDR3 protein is CASSPRGVRGRGAETQYF. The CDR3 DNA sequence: TGTGCCAGCAGCCCACGGGGGGTGCGCGGGAGAGGCGCAGAGACCCAGTACTTC.

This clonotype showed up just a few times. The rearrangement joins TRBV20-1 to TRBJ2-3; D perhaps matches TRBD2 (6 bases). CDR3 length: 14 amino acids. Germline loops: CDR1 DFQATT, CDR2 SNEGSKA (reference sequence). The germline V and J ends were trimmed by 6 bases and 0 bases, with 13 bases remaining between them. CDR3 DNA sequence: TGCAGTGCGCCAGCGGGCAGAAGCACAGATACGCAGTATTTT. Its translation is CSAPAGRSTDTQYF.

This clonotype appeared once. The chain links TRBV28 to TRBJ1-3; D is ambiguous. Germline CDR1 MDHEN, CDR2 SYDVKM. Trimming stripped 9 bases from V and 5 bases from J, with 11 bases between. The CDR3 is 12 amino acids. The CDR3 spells CASGLRRNTIYF. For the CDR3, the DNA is TGTGCCAGTGGTTTGCGGCGAAACACCATATATTTT.

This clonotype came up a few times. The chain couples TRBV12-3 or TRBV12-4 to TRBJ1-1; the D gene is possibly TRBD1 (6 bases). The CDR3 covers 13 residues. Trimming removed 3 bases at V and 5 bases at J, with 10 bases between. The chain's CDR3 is CASSFRTVTEAFF. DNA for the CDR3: TGTGCCAGCAGTTTTAGGACAGTGACTGAAGCTTTCTTT.

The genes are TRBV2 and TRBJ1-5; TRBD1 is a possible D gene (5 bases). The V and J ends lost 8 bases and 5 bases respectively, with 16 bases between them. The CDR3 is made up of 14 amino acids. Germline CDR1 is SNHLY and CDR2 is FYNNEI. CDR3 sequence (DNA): TGTGCCAGCGCGGGGGGAGAACGCCATCAGCCCCAGCATTTT. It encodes CASAGGERHQPQHF.

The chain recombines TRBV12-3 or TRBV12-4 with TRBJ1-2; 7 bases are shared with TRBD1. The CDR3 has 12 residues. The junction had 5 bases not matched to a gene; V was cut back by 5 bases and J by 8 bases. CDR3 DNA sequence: TGTGCCAGCAGTGCAAGGGGGCGCGGCTACACCTTC. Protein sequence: CASSARGRGYTF.

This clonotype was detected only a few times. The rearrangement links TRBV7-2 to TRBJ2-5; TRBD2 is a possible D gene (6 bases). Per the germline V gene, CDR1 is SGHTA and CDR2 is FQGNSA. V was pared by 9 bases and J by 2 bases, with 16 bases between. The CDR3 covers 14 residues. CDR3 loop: CASAIGGSQETQYF. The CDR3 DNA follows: TGTGCCAGTGCGATCGGAGGGAGTCAAGAGACCCAGTACTTC.

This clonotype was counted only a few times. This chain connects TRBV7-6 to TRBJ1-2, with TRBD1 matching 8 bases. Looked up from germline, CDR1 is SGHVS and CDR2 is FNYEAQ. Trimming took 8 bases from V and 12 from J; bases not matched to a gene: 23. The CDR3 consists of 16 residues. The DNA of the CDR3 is TGTGCCAGCGACCCCCAAGTGGACAGGGCGTCATACCCCCACACCTTC. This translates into CASDPQVDRASYPHTF.

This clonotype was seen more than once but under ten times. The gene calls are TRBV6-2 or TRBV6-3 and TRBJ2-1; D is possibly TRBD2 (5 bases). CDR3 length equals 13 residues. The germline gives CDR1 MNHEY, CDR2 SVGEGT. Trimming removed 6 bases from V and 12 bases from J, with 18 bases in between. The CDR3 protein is CASSPTRAGRQFF. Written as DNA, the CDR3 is TGTGCCAGCAGCCCAACCCGGGCGGGTCGGCAGTTCTTC.

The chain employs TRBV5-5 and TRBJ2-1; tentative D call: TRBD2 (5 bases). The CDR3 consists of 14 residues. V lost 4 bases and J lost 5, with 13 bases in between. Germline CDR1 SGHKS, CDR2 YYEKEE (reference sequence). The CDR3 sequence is CASSLRGVNNEQFF. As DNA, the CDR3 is TGTGCCAGCAGCCTACGGGGAGTCAACAATGAGCAGTTCTTC.

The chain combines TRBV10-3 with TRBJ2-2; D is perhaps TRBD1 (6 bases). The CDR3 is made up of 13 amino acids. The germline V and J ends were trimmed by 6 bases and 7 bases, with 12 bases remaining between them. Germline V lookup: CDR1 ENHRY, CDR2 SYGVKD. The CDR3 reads CAISYGQRGELFF. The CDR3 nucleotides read TGTGCCATCAGCTACGGACAGCGCGGGGAGCTGTTTTTT.

Written as DNA, the CDR3 is TGTGCCAGCACCCCCGTGAGGGGGACTGGAGAGACCCAGTACTTC. Translating it yields CASTPVRGTGETQYF. The rearrangement joins TRBV7-9 to TRBJ2-5; possibly TRBD1 or TRBD2 for D (6 bases each). Looked up from germline, CDR1 is SEHNR and CDR2 is FQNEAQ (reference sequence). The CDR3 consists of 15 residues. Trimming removed 7 bases from V and 4 bases from J, with 19 bases in between. The full variable domain, completed using reference TRBV7-9 and TRBJ2-5, is DTGVSQNPRHKITKRGQNVTFRCDPISEHNRLYWYRQTLGQGPEFLTYFQNEAQLEKSRLLSDRFSAERPKGSFSTLEIQRTEQGDSAMYLCASTPVRGTGETQYFGPGTRLLVL.

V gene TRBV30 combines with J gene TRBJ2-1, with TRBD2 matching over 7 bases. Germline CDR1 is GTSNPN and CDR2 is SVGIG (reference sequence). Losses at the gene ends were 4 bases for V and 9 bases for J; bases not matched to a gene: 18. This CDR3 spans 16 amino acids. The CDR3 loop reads CAWNTKTGGGGGEQFF. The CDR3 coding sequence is TGTGCCTGGAATACCAAAACTGGGGGGGGTGGGGGTGAGCAGTTCTTC.

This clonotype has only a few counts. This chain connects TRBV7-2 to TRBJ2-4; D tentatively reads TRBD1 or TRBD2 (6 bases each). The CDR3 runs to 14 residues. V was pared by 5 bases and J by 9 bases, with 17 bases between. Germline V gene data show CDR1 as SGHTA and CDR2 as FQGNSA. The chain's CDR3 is CASSAGIRGSIQYF. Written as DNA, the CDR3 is TGTGCCAGCAGCGCGGGGATCAGGGGAAGCATTCAGTACTTC.

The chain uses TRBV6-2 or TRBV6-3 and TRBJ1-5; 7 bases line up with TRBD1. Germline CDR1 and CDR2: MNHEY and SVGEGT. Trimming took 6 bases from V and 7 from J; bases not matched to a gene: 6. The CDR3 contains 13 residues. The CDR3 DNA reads TGTGCCAGCAGGAACAGGGGTGGGCAGCCCCAGCATTTT. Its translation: CASRNRGGQPQHF.

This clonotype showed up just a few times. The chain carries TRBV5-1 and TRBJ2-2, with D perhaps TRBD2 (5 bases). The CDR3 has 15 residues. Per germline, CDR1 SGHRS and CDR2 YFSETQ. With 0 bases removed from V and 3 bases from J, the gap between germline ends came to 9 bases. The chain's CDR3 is CASSLAGVDTGELFF. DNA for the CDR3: TGCGCCAGCAGCTTGGCCGGGGTTGACACCGGGGAGCTGTTTTTT.

CDR3 region: CASSGGQGNQPQHF. The CDR3 DNA reads TGTGCCAGCAGCGGGGGACAGGGAAATCAGCCCCAGCATTTT. The rearrangement joins TRBV7-3 to TRBJ1-5, with 9 bases fitting TRBD1. The CDR3 sequence is 14 residues long. From germline, CDR1 is SGHTA and CDR2 FQGTGA. The trim removed 5 bases at V and 4 bases at J, leaving 3 bases unmatched.

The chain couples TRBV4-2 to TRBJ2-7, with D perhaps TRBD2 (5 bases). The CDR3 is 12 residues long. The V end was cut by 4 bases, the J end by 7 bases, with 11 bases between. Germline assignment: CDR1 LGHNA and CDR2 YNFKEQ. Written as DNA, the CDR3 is TGTGCCAGCAGCCGTATCCCGGGGGAGCAGTACTTC. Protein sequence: CASSRIPGEQYF.

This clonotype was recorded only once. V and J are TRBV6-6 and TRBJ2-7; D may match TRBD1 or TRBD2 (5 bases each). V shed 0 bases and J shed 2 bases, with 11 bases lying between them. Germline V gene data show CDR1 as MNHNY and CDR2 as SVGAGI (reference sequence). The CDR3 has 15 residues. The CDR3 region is CASSYSRGVTYEQYF. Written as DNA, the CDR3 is TGTGCCAGCAGTTACTCGAGGGGAGTTACCTACGAGCAGTACTTC.

This chain's CDR3 is CASSSPRLAGISDTQYF. CDR3 sequence (DNA): TGTGCCAGCAGTTCCCCCCGACTAGCGGGCATATCAGATACGCAGTATTTT. The rearrangement uses TRBV6-5 and TRBJ2-3; 10 bases are a match to TRBD2. The germline V gene has CDR1 MNHEY and CDR2 SVGAGI. The CDR3 contains 17 residues. With 4 bases clipped from V and 4 bases from J, the junction kept 11 bases outside the gene matches.

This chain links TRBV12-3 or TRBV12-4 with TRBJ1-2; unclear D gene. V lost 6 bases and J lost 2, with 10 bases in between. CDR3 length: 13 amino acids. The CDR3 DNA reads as TGTGCCAGCAGCCAGGATTACAACTATGGCTACACCTTC. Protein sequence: CASSQDYNYGYTF.

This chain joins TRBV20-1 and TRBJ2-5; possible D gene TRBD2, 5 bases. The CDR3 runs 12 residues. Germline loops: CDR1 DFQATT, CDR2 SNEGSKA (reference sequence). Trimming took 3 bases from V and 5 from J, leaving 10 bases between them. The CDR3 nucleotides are TGCAGTGCTAGGGCGGGTGGTGAGACCCAGTACTTC. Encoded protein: CSARAGGETQYF.

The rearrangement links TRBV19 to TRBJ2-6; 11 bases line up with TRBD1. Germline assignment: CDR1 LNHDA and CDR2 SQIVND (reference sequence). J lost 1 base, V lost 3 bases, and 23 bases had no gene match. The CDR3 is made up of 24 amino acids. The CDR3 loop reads CASSIVIPYRGMDRGHSGANVLTF. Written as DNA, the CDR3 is TGTGCCAGTAGTATCGTCATCCCTTATCGGGGAATGGACAGGGGGCATTCTGGGGCCAACGTCCTGACTTTC.

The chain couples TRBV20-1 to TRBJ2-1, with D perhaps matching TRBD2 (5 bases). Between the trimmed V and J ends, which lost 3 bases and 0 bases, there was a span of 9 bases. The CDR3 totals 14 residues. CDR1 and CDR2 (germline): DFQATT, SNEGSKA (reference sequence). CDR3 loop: CSASSANSYNEQFF. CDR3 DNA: TGCAGTGCTAGTAGCGCCAACTCCTACAATGAGCAGTTCTTC.

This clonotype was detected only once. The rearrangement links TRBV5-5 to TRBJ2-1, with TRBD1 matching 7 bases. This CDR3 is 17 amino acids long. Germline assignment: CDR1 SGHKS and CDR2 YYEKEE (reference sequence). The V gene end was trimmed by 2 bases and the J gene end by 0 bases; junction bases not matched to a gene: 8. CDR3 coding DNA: TGTGCCAGCAGCTTACGGACAGGTATGAGCTCCTACAATGAGCAGTTCTTC. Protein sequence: CASSLRTGMSSYNEQFF. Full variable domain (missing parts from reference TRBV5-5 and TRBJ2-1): DAGVTQSPTHLIKTRGQQVTLRCSPISGHKSVSWYQQVLGQGPQFIFQYYEKEERGRGNFPDRFSARQFPNYSSELNVNALLLGDSALYLCASSLRTGMSSYNEQFFGPGTRLTVL.

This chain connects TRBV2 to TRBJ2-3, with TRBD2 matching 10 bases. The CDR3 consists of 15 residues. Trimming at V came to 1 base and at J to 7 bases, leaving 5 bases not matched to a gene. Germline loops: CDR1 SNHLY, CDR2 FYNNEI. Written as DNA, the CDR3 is TGTGCCAGCAGTGAAGGCCTAGCGGGAGTACATACGCAGTATTTT. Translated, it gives CASSEGLAGVHTQYF. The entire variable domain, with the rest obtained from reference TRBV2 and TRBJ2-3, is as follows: EPEVTQTPSHQVTQMGQEVILRCVPISNHLYFYWYRQILGQKVEFLVSFYNNEISEKSEIFDDQFSVERPDGSNFTLKIRSTKLEDSAMYFCASSEGLAGVHTQYFGPGTRLTVL.